This T cell receptor beta chain is from a study of blood T cell repertoires in COVID-19. Whole-study context: Sample material is recorded as cDNA or gDNA derived from T cells, B-cell-depleted T cells, or PBMCs.

Per the authors' pipeline: Reference gene primers were amplified, and this amplification served to estimate nucleated cell counts. Method: immunoSEQ multiplex PCR; TCRdb's copy keeps in-frame clones and lacks some. The V and J calls and clone size are taken from that table; D and trimming were inferred from the DNA. The repertoire holds roughly 230,000 clones, with about 85% as singletons. V lost 6 bases, J lost 11 bases, and 17 bases lay in between. Germline V gene data show CDR1 as MNHNY and CDR2 as SVGAGI (reference sequence). The CDR3 runs 13 residues. The chain carries TRBV6-6 and TRBJ1-5, with D maybe TRBD1 (5 bases). Sequencing was carried out using peripheral blood. The sequence came from a woman older than 75 with acute or convalescent COVID-19. CDR3 amino acids: CASSRVLGLTQHF. CDR3 DNA sequence: TGTGCCAGCAGCCGGGTATTGGGACTCACCCAGCATTTT.